This T cell receptor beta chain was documented in a study of cytomegalovirus exposure and HLA in healthy donors. The study, taken as a whole, reports: V- and J-gene trimming of TCR beta was linked (in a later analysis) to a missense DCLRE1C variant.

PCR employed 60 Vbeta and 13 Jbeta primers. Sequencing was performed with immunoSEQ multiplex PCR; in TCRdb, only in-frame clones are kept and a portion is missing. The sample gives some 54,000 clones, around 84% of which show up once; over 5% is in the top ten. A remark on this clone: The target antigen is unknown.

This CDR3 is 14 amino acids long. Losses at the gene ends were 5 bases for V and 9 bases for J; bases not matched to a gene: 12. CDR1 LGHNT and CDR2 FRNRAP come from the germline V gene. Sequences were obtained from PBMCs. The V call is TRBV12-5, the J call TRBJ2-7; 8 bases align to TRBD1. The TCR comes from a male donor in good health and CMV-seronegative. The CDR3 sequence: CASGPGQGEGWQYF. CDR3 nucleotide sequence: TGTGCTAGTGGTCCCGGACAGGGAGAGGGTTGGCAGTACTTC.